This T cell receptor beta chain originates from a study of blood T cell repertoires in COVID-19. The overall study: There were acute and convalescent COVID-19 samples, and they came from the United States, Italy and Spain. Sources were T cells, B-cell-depleted T cells, or PBMCs; the material itself was cDNA or gDNA.

Authors' processing steps: Amplification of reference gene primers provided the estimated nucleated cell counts. Repertoires were generated with immunoSEQ multiplex PCR, while TCRdb's copy carries only in-frame clones and drops some. For V, J and clone size, that table is used; D and trimming come from the DNA. The data contain roughly 22,000 clones, 92% of them seen just once; the ten biggest clones take up more than 25%. V lost 7 bases and J 5 bases, leaving 21 bases between the germline ends. This CDR3 region has 17 residues. The sequence was obtained from a man between 65 and 80 years old with active COVID-19. The material sequenced was peripheral blood. The chain couples TRBV23-1 to TRBJ1-6, with D tentatively TRBD1 (5 bases). TRBV23-1 qualifies as an ORF whose function is uncertain. In DNA form, the CDR3 reads TGCGCCAGCACCCTCCACCTGGGAACAGGTGATAATTCACCCCTCCACTTT. Residues: CASTLHLGTGDNSPLHF.